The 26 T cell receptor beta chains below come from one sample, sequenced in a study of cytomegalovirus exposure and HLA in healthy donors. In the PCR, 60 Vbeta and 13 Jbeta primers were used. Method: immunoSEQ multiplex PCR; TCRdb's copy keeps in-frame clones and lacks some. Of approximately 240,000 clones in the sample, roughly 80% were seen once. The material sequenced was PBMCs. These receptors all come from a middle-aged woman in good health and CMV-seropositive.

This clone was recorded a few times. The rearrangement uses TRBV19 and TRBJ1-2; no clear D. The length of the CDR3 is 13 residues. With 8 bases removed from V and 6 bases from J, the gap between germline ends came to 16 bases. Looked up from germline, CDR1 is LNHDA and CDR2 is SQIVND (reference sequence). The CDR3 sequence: CASRSTRRNGYTF. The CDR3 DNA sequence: TGTGCCAGTCGATCGACAAGGCGAAATGGCTACACCTTC.

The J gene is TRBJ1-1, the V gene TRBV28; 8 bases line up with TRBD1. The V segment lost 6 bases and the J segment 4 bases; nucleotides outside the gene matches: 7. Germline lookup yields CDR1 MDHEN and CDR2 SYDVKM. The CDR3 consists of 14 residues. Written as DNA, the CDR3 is TGTGCCAGCAGCTCAGGGGGCGCGGGCACTGAAGCTTTCTTT. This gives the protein CASSSGGAGTEAFF.

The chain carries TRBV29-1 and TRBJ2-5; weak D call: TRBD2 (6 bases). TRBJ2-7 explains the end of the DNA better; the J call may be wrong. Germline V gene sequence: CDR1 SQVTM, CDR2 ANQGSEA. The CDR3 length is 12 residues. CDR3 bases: TGCAGCGCCACCGGGGGACCCTACGAGCAGTACTTC. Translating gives CSATGGPYEQYF.

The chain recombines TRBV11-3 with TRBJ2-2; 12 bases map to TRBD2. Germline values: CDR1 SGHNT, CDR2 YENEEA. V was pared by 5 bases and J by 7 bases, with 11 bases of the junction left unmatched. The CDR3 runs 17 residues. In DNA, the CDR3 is TGTGCCAGCAGCATCCTGACTAGCGGGAGAAGAGGCGGGGAGCTGTTTTTT. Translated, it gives CASSILTSGRRGGELFF.

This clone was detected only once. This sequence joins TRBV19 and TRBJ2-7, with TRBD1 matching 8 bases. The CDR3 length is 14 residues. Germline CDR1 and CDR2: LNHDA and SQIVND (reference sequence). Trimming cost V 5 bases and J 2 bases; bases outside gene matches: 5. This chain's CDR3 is CASSQDRGPYEQYF. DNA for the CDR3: TGTGCCAGTAGTCAAGACAGGGGTCCCTACGAGCAGTACTTC.

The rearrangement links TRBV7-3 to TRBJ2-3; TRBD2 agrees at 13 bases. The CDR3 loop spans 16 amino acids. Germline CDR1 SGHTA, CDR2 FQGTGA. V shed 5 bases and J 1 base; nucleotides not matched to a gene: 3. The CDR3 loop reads CASSAGTSGGTDTQYF. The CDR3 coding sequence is TGTGCCAGCAGCGCCGGGACTAGCGGGGGCACAGATACGCAGTATTTT. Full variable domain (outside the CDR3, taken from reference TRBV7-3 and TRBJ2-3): GAGVSQTPSNKVTEKGKYVELRCDPISGHTALYWYRQSLGQGPEFLIYFQGTGAADDSGLPNDRFFAVRPEGSVSTLKIQRTERGDSAVYLCASSAGTSGGTDTQYFGPGTRLTVL.

DNA of the CDR3: TGTGCCAGCAGCTCCGGGACTAGCGGATTCACAGATACGCAGTATTTT. Residues: CASSSGTSGFTDTQYF. V usage is TRBV7-3 and J usage is TRBJ2-3, with 11 bases matching TRBD2. The junction had 5 bases not matched to a gene; V was cut back by 4 bases and J by 2 bases. The V gene's germline CDR1 is SGHTA and CDR2 FQGTGA. There are 16 residues in the CDR3.

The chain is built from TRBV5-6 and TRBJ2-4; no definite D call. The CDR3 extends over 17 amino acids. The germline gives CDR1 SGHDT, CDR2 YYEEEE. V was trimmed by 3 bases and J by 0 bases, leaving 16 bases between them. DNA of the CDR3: TGTGCCAGCAGCTCCCCGAAATTAACTCTAGCCAAAAACATTCAGTACTTC. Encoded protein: CASSSPKLTLAKNIQYF.

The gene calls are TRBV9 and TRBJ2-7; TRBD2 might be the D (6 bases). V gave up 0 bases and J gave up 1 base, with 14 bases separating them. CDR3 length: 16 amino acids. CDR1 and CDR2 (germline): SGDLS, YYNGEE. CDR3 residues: CASSVAPGLASYEQYF. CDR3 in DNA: TGTGCCAGCAGCGTAGCCCCGGGGCTAGCGTCCTACGAGCAGTACTTC.

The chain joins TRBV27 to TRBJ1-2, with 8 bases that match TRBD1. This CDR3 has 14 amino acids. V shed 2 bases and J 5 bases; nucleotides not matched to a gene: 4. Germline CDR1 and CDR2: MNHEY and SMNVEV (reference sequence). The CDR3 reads CASSLQDRGYGYTF. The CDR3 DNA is TGTGCCAGCAGTTTACAAGACAGGGGATATGGCTACACCTTC.

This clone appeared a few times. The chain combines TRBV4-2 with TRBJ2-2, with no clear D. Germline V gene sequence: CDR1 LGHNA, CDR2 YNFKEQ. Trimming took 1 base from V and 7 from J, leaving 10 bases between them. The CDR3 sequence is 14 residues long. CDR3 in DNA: TGTGCCAGCAGCCAAGGAGTACGTTTCGGGGAGCTGTTTTTT. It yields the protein CASSQGVRFGELFF.

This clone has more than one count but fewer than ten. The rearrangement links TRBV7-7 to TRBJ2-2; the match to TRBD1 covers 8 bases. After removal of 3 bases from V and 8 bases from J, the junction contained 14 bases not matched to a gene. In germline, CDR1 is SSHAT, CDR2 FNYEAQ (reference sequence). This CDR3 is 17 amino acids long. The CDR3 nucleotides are TGTGCCAGCAGCTTCGACTTCAGGACAGGGAAGGGAGGGGAGCTGTTTTTT. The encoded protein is CASSFDFRTGKGGELFF.

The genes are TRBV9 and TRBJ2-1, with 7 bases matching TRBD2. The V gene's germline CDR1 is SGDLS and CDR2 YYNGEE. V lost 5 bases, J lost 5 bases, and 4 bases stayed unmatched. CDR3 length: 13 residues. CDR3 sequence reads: CASRGGVHNEQFF. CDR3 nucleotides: TGTGCCAGCAGGGGAGGGGTGCACAATGAGCAGTTCTTC.

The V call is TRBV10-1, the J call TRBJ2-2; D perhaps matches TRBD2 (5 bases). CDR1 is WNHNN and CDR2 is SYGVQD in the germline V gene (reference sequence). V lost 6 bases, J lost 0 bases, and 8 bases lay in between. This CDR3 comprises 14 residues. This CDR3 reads CASRDSSNTGELFF. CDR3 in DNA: TGCGCCAGCAGGGACTCCTCGAACACCGGGGAGCTGTTTTTT.

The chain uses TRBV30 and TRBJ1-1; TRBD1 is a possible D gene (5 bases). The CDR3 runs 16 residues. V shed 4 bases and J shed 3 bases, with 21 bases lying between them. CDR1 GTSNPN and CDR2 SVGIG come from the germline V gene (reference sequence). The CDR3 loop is CAWTSGGFPGDTEAFF. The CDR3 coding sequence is TGTGCCTGGACCAGCGGGGGGTTCCCGGGGGACACTGAAGCTTTCTTT.

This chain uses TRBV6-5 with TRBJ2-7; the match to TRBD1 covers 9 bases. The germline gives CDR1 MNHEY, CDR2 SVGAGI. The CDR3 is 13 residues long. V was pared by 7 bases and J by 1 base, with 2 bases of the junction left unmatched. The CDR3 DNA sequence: TGTGCCAGCAAGGACAGGGGTTCCTACGAGCAGTACTTC. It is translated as CASKDRGSYEQYF.

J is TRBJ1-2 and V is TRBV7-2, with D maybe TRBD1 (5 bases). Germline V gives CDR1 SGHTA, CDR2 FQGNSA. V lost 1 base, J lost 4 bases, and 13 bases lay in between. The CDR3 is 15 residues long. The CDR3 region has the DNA TGTGCCAGCAGCTTAGTACAGGCACTTCCCTATGGCTACACCTTC. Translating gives CASSLVQALPYGYTF.

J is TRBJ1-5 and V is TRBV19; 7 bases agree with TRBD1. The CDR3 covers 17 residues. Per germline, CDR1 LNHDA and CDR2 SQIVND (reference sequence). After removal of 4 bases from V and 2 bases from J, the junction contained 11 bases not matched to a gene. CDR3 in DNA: TGTGCCAGTAGTACTTCGACAGGGAGAATTGGCAATCAGCCCCAGCATTTT. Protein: CASSTSTGRIGNQPQHF.

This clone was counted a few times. Here the CDR3 reads CASSQSGRYNEQFF. The DNA of the CDR3 is TGTGCCAGCAGCCAGAGCGGGAGGTACAATGAGCAGTTCTTC. J is TRBJ2-1 and V is TRBV4-2; 9 positions match TRBD2. Germline V gene sequence: CDR1 LGHNA, CDR2 YNFKEQ. This CDR3 has 14 amino acids. J was trimmed by 4 bases and V by 3 bases; bases with no gene match: 1.

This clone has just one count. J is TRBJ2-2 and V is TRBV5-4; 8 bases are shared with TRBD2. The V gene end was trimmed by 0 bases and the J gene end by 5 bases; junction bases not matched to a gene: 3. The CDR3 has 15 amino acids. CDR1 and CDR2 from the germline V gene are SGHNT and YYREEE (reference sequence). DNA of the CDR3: TGTGCCAGCAGCTTGGTCGGGGGGGGAACCGGGGAGCTGTTTTTT. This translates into CASSLVGGGTGELFF.

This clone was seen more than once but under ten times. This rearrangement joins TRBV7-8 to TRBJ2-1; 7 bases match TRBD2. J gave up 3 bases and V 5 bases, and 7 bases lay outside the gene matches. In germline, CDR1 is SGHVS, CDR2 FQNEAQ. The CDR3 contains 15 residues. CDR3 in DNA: TGTGCCAGCAGCCGGCGGGGGAATGGCTACAATGAGCAGTTCTTC. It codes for CASSRRGNGYNEQFF.

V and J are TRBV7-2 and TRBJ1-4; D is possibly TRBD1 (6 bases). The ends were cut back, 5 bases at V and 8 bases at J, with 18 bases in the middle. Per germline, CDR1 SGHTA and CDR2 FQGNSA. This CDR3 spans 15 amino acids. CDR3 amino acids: CASSRDPGHKEKLFF. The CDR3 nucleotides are TGTGCCAGCAGCCGCGACCCGGGACATAAAGAAAAACTGTTTTTT.

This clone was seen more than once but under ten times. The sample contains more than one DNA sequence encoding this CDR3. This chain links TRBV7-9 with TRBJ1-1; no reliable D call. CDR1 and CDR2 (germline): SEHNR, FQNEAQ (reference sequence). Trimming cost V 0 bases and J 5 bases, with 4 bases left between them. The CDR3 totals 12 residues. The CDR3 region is CASSLAGTEAFF. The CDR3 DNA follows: TGTGCCAGCAGCTTAGCCGGGACTGAAGCTTTCTTT.

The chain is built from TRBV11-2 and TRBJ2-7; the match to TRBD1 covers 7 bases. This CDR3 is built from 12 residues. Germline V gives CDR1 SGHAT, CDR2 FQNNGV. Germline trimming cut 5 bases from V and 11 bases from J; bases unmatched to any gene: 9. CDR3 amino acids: CASSPSGTAEYF. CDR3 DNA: TGTGCCAGCAGCCCATCCGGGACAGCAGAGTACTTC. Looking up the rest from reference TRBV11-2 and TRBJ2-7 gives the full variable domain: EAGVAQSPRYKIIEKRQSVAFWCNPISGHATLYWYQQILGQGPKLLIQFQNNGVVDDSQLPKDRFSAERLKGVDSTLKIQPAKLEDSAVYLCASSPSGTAEYFGPGTRLTVT.

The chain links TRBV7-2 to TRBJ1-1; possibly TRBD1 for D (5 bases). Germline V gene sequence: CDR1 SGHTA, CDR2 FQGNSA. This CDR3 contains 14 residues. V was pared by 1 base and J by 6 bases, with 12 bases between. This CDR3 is CASSLVGREAEAFF. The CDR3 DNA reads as TGTGCCAGCAGCTTAGTGGGCAGGGAGGCTGAAGCTTTCTTT. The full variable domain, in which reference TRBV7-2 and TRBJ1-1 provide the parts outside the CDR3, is GAGVSQSPSNKVTEKGKDVELRCDPISGHTALYWYRQSLGQGLEFLIYFQGNSAPDKSGLPSDRFSAERTGGSVSTLTIQRTQQEDSAVYLCASSLVGREAEAFFGQGTRLTVV.

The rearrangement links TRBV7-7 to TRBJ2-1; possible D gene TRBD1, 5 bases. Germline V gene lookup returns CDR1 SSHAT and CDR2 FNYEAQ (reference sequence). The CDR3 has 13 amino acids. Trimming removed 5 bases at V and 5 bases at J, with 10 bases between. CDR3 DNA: TGTGCCAGCAGCCAAGACAGTCACAATGAGCAGTTCTTC. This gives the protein CASSQDSHNEQFF.